This T cell receptor beta chain was recorded in a study of cytotoxic CD8 clonotypes in ibrutinib-treated CLL. Study conclusions and caveats: Baseline clonality exceeded age-matched healthy donors and tracked circulating CD8+ T-cell counts. Public clonotypes showed up rarely, and on treatment they shrank or held steady.

Turning to this clone: Antigen: not known.

The CDR3 is 15 amino acids. The trim removed 4 bases at V and 5 bases at J, leaving 4 bases unmatched. Per germline, CDR1 MNHNS and CDR2 SASEGT. The protocol was immunoSEQ multiplex PCR, while the TCRdb copy is restricted to in-frame clones and leaves out a portion. Among some 150,000 clones, about four fifths were seen once, and the ten largest hold around 13%. The clonotype comes from a human donor with chronic lymphocytic leukemia. The chain carries TRBV6-1 and TRBJ2-7; 14 positions agree with TRBD2. Sequenced material: PBMCs, taken after 12 months of ibrutinib treatment. The CDR3 DNA sequence: TGTGCCAGCAGTGGGACTAGCGGGAGGATCAACGAGCAGTACTTC. Residues: CASSGTSGRINEQYF.